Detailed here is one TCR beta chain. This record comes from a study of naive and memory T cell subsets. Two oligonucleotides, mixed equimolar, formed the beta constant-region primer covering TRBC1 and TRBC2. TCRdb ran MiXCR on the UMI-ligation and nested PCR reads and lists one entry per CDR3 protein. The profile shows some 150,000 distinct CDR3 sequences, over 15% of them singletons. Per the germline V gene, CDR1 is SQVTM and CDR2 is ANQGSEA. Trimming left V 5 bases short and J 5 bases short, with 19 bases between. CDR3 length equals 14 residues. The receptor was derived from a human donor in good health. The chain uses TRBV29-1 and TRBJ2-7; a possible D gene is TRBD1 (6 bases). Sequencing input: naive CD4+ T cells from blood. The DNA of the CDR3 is TGCAGCGTTCGGTCAAGGGGGTCAGGCGACGAGCAGTACTTC. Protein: CSVRSRGSGDEQYF.